This T cell receptor beta chain was identified in a study of T-cell memory formation after mild COVID-19. At the level of the study: Largely, TCR clusters stayed within a single donor.

This clonotype has just a few counts. The antigen remains unidentified. Per germline, CDR1 SQVTM and CDR2 ANQGSEA. The length of the CDR3 is 13 residues. V was clipped by 4 bases and J by 7 bases, with 17 bases between them. TCRdb independently ran MiXCR on the 5' RACE reads; one entry per CDR3 protein. The data show 540,000 or so distinct CDR3 sequences, roughly 22% seen once. Study findings and constraints: In pre-infection memory, a portion of responding clones appeared, which suggested that cross-reactive memory joined. There was a balanced CD4/CD8 profile in clones contracting day 15 to 85, and later expanders leaned CD4+.

This chain joins TRBV29-1 and TRBJ2-7; a weak D match, TRBD2 (6 bases). This sequence was found in an adult woman who had mild COVID-19 (a few samples of this study predate the infection). Cell type and time point are not known. The sequencing sample was made of PBMCs or a T cell subset sorted from them (not recorded which). CDR3: CSVAGLGIGEQYF. The CDR3 DNA reads TGCAGCGTTGCGGGACTCGGAATCGGGGAGCAGTACTTC.